This TCR beta chain was captured by sequencing in a study of CD8+CD57+ T cells in acquired aplastic anemia. It was patients with CD8+CD57+ cell expansion by flow cytometry who were chosen for sequencing. This clonotype showed up many times. Genomic DNA constituted the template upon which TCR beta VDJ and CDR3 profiling was performed. Each CDR3 protein is one row after TCRdb ran MiXCR on the reads. The table records some 200,000 distinct CDR3 sequences, under 55% of them present only once. The clonotype comes from a human donor with aplastic anemia. The material sequenced was sorted CD4+, CD8+, or CD8+CD57+ T cells (not recorded which) from PBMCs.

CDR3 DNA sequence: TGTGCCAGCAGCGTGGGACAGGGGTCCAAAACAGATACGCAGTATTTT. As protein: CASSVGQGSKTDTQYF. The rearrangement joins TRBV9 to TRBJ2-3; 10 bases agree with TRBD1. The CDR3 loop spans 16 amino acids. Trimming cost V 2 bases and J 3 bases; bases outside gene matches: 6. Germline CDR1 reads SGDLS; CDR2 reads YYNGEE. Full variable domain (rest looked up from reference TRBV9 and TRBJ2-3): DSGVTQTPKHLITATGQRVTLRCSPRSGDLSVYWYQQSLDQGLQFLIQYYNGEERAKGNILERFSAQQFPDLHSELNLSSLELGDSALYFCASSVGQGSKTDTQYFGPGTRLTVL.